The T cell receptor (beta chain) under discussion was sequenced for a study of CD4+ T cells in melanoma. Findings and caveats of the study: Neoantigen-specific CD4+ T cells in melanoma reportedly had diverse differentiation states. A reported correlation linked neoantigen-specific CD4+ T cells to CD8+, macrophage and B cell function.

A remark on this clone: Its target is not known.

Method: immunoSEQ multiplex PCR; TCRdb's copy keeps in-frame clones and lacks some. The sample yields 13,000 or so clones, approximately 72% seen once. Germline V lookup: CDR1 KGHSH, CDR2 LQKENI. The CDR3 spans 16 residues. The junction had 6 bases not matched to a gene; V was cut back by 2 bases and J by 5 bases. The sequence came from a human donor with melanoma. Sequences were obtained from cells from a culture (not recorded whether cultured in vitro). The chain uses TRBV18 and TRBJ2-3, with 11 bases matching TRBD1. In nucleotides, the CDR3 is TGTGCCAGCTCACCATTCCGGGACAGGGGGGGAGATACGCAGTATTTT. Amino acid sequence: CASSPFRDRGGDTQYF.